Listed below are T cell receptor beta chains from one sample, sequenced in a study of shared clonotypes between healthy human individuals. Some clones are missing from TCRdb's copy, which holds only in-frame ones; the method was immunoSEQ multiplex PCR. Of some 450,000 clones in the sample, 77% were seen once. Sequences were obtained from PBMCs. The origin of the receptors is a woman aged 40 to 50 in good health. Some clones in this sample may be carry-over from other donors' samples. The CDR3 runs from the conserved cysteine through the conserved F or W. The D gene is left open where the match is weak. The size entry is marked missing in some rows and otherwise reads once, few, many or a size class.

j_gene,v_gene,abundance,d_gene,CDR3aa,CDR3nt
TRBJ2-7,TRBV18,few,TRBD1,CASSQGQGATGYEQYF,TGTGCCAGCTCCCAAGGACAGGGGGCGACAGGCTACGAGCAGTACTTC
TRBJ1-1,TRBV7-3,-,-,CASSPTGKTEAFF,TGTGCCAGCAGCCCTACAGGAAAGACTGAAGCTTTCTTT
TRBJ2-3,TRBV2,once,-,CASSELPASTDTQYF,TGTGCCAGCAGTGAACTACCGGCTAGCACAGATACGCAGTATTTT
TRBJ2-7,TRBV19,-,TRBD1,CASSLGTGSYEQYF,TGTGCCAGTAGTCTTGGGACAGGGAGCTACGAGCAGTACTTC
TRBJ2-4,TRBV7-9,-,-,CASSLGGAIQYF,TGTGCCAGCAGCTTAGGAGGGGCCATTCAGTACTTC
TRBJ2-1,TRBV6-1,-,TRBD2,CASVRLAGGGYEQFF,TGTGCCAGCGTCAGACTAGCGGGAGGGGGCTATGAGCAGTTCTTC
TRBJ2-1,TRBV18,many,TRBD2,CASSPGLAGHEQFF,TGTGCCAGCTCACCGGGACTAGCGGGACATGAGCAGTTCTTC
TRBJ2-6,TRBV15,-,-,CATSRPLGGSGANVLTF,TGTGCCACCAGCAGACCCCTGGGAGGCTCTGGGGCCAACGTCCTGACTTTC
TRBJ1-1,TRBV12-5,-,-,CASGFSGEGTEAFF,TGTGCTAGTGGTTTTTCAGGGGAGGGCACTGAAGCTTTCTTT
TRBJ2-6,TRBV6-5,once,-,CATYDNSGANVLTF,TGTGCCACCTACGACAACTCTGGGGCCAACGTCCTGACTTTC
TRBJ2-7,TRBV4-3,-,TRBD2,CASSQDYSGVFLYEQYF,TGCGCCAGCAGCCAGGATTATAGCGGGGTCTTCCTCTACGAGCAGTACTTC
TRBJ1-1,TRBV29-1,many,TRBD1,CSVMGQGARSTEAFF,TGCAGCGTTATGGGACAGGGGGCGCGGAGCACTGAAGCTTTCTTT
TRBJ2-7,TRBV5-1,many,-,CASSRYSKGGEQYF,TGCGCCAGCAGCAGATACAGTAAGGGCGGCGAGCAGTACTTC
TRBJ2-7,TRBV7-2,-,TRBD1,CASSTRTGANIDEQYF,TGTGCCAGCAGCACCCGGACAGGGGCAAATATAGACGAGCAGTACTTC
TRBJ2-2,TRBV7-3,-,-,CASSPRSGGELFF,TGTGCCAGCAGCCCCCGGTCGGGCGGGGAGCTGTTTTTT
TRBJ2-1,TRBV29-1,-,TRBD2,CSVGLAGTYNEQFF,TGCAGCGTTGGACTAGCGGGAACCTACAATGAGCAGTTCTTC
TRBJ2-2,TRBV2,once,TRBD2,CASRGLANTGELFF,TGTGCCAGCAGGGGACTAGCGAACACCGGGGAGCTGTTTTTT
TRBJ2-1,TRBV6-6,-,-,CASSYRGTPNEQFF,TGTGCCAGCAGTTACCGCGGGACTCCCAATGAGCAGTTCTTC
TRBJ2-1,TRBV29-1,once,TRBD1,CSVVLGTGTGYNEQFF,TGCAGCGTTGTATTAGGGACAGGGACGGGCTACAATGAGCAGTTCTTC
TRBJ2-7,TRBV27,-,TRBD2,CASSLHSGSGYEQYF,TGTGCCAGCAGTCTCCATAGCGGGAGTGGCTACGAGCAGTACTTC
TRBJ2-7,TRBV11-3,-,TRBD2,CASSLTGIAGAEQYF,TGTGCCAGCAGCTTGACGGGTATAGCGGGAGCGGAGCAGTACTTC
TRBJ1-2,TRBV7-3,-,TRBD1,CASSPGQGSGYTF,TGTGCCAGCAGCCCTGGACAGGGTAGTGGCTACACCTTC
TRBJ2-1,TRBV7-8,-,-,CASSLGGAHNEQFF,TGTGCCAGCAGCTTAGGGGGGGCACACAATGAGCAGTTCTTC
TRBJ2-1,TRBV7-2,-,TRBD2,CASSFRWGGAVYNEQFF,TGTGCCAGCAGCTTTAGGTGGGGGGGAGCAGTCTACAATGAGCAGTTCTTC
TRBJ2-2,TRBV28,-,TRBD2,CASSPRGGLGDAGELFF,TGTGCCAGCAGTCCCCGGGGGGGACTAGGAGATGCCGGGGAGCTGTTTTTT
TRBJ1-2,TRBV6-1,-,-,CASSEAGGLDYGYTF,TGTGCCAGCAGTGAAGCGGGCGGATTGGACTATGGCTACACCTTC
TRBJ1-5,TRBV5-1,-,-,CASSLGIGGQPQHF,TGCGCCAGCAGCTTGGGGATAGGGGGGCAGCCCCAGCATTTT
TRBJ2-1,TRBV6-6,-,TRBD2,CASSLGLALSYNEQFF,TGTGCCAGCAGTTTGGGACTAGCGCTATCCTACAATGAGCAGTTCTTC
TRBJ2-2,TRBV2,once,TRBD1,CASSKDRGSTGELFF,TGTGCCAGCAGTAAAGACAGGGGAAGCACCGGGGAGCTGTTTTTT
TRBJ2-7,TRBV2,-,-,CASSTGSGEQYF,TGTGCCAGCAGTACAGGGTCTGGGGAGCAGTACTTC
TRBJ1-3,TRBV18,-,-,CASSPLRGPATGNTIYF,TGTGCCAGCTCACCACTTCGCGGGCCCGCGACTGGAAACACCATATATTTT
TRBJ1-2,TRBV7-6,-,-,CASSFGGNYGYTF,TGTGCCAGCAGCTTCGGGGGAAACTATGGCTACACCTTC
TRBJ2-3,TRBV28,-,-,CASSLFDGLSTDTQYF,TGTGCCAGCAGTTTATTTGACGGGCTTAGCACAGATACGCAGTATTTT
TRBJ1-1,TRBV27,-,-,CASSLKAASLQGTEAFF,TGTGCCAGCAGTTTAAAGGCCGCCAGTCTCCAAGGGACTGAAGCTTTCTTT
TRBJ1-5,TRBV27,-,-,CASSQRRSGDQPQHF,TGTGCCAGCAGTCAAAGACGGAGTGGGGATCAGCCCCAGCATTTT
TRBJ1-1,TRBV11-1,few,-,CASSLNWGTEAFF,TGTGCCAGCAGCCTGAACTGGGGGACTGAAGCTTTCTTT
TRBJ2-2,TRBV19,-,-,CASSRRAGNTGELFF,TGTGCCAGTAGTAGACGAGCGGGGAACACCGGGGAGCTGTTTTTT
TRBJ2-7,TRBV5-1,few,TRBD1,CASSRGQLAYEQYF,TGCGCCAGCAGCCGGGGACAGTTAGCCTACGAGCAGTACTTC
TRBJ2-1,TRBV5-1,-,-,CASSLSGSYNEQFF,TGCGCCAGCAGCTTGTCTGGCTCCTACAATGAGCAGTTCTTC
TRBJ1-2,TRBV9,-,-,CASRPGNSNYGYTF,TGTGCCAGCCGGCCGGGGAATTCTAACTATGGCTACACCTTC
TRBJ2-3,TRBV6-1,-,TRBD1,CAGQRGPSTDTQYF,TGTGCCGGTCAAAGGGGGCCTAGCACAGATACGCAGTATTTT
TRBJ2-1,TRBV2,-,-,CASSDLRAGRSEQFF,TGTGCCAGCAGTGACCTGCGGGCAGGTCGCAGTGAGCAGTTCTTC
TRBJ2-1,TRBV30,-,TRBD1,CAWSRQGAGEQFF,TGTGCCTGGAGTAGGCAGGGGGCAGGTGAGCAGTTCTTC
TRBJ1-4,TRBV7-9,-,-,CASISGATNEKLFF,TGTGCCAGCATTTCGGGGGCAACTAATGAAAAACTGTTTTTT
TRBJ2-5,TRBV6-4,-,TRBD2,CASSDGTSGRSPETQYF,TGTGCCAGCAGTGACGGGACTAGCGGGAGGAGTCCGGAGACCCAGTACTTC